This entry lists 24 T cell receptor beta chains sequenced from one sample in a study of T cells in localized non-small cell lung cancer. The method was immunoSEQ multiplex PCR; TCRdb's version includes in-frame clones alone and lacks a portion of them. The repertoire has 25,000 to 30,000 clones, about 86% of them found once; the top ten carry over 4.5%. The material sequenced was peripheral blood mononuclear cells, taken before any cancer treatment. Receptors were obtained from a man aged 35 to 69 with stage III lung adenocarcinoma.

The chain couples TRBV5-4 to TRBJ1-2; 11 bases are a match to TRBD1. The germline gives CDR1 SGHNT, CDR2 YYREEE (reference sequence). Losses at the gene ends were 4 bases for V and 8 bases for J; bases not matched to a gene: 13. This CDR3 has 16 amino acids. The CDR3 loop reads CASSPGQGERKGGYTF. DNA for the CDR3: TGTGCCAGCAGCCCGGGACAGGGGGAAAGAAAAGGCGGCTACACCTTC.

This CDR3 reads CASSPLVAGASTDTQYF. In DNA form, the CDR3 reads TGTGCCAGCAGCCCCCTGGTAGCGGGGGCTAGCACAGATACGCAGTATTTT. The chain uses TRBV28 and TRBJ2-3; 9 bases align to TRBD2. Germline trimming cut 6 bases from V and 0 bases from J; bases unmatched to any gene: 10. This CDR3 comprises 17 residues. CDR1 and CDR2 from the germline V gene are MDHEN and SYDVKM.

This clone was detected only once. The V call is TRBV7-2, the J call TRBJ1-5, with D perhaps TRBD1 (6 bases). The CDR3 has 14 residues. V was pared by 5 bases and J by 7 bases, with 15 bases between. From germline, CDR1 is SGHTA and CDR2 FQGNSA. This CDR3 reads CASSLKGGLQPQHF. The CDR3 region has the DNA TGTGCCAGCAGCCTGAAGGGGGGGTTGCAGCCCCAGCATTTT.

This sequence joins TRBV5-1 and TRBJ2-3; D perhaps matches TRBD2 (6 bases). The germline V and J ends were trimmed by 5 bases and 2 bases, with 12 bases remaining between them. The length of the CDR3 is 14 residues. Germline CDR1 and CDR2: SGHRS and YFSETQ. CDR3 sequence reads: CASRPALATDTQYF. In DNA form, the CDR3 reads TGCGCCAGCAGGCCGGCACTAGCCACAGATACGCAGTATTTT.

The chain is built from TRBV18 and TRBJ2-7, with a weak D call TRBD2 (5 bases). Germline V CDR1 and CDR2: KGHSH, LQKENI. V was clipped by 3 bases and J by 0 bases, with 9 bases between them. This CDR3 has 14 amino acids. As DNA, the CDR3 is TGTGCCAGCTCACCCAACCGGGACTCCTACGAGCAGTACGTC. It codes for CASSPNRDSYEQYV.

The chain recombines TRBV13 with TRBJ2-5, with D perhaps matching TRBD1 or TRBD2 (5 bases each). The CDR3 has 15 residues. Trimming cost V 5 bases and J 5 bases, with 18 bases left between them. Germline values: CDR1 PRHDT, CDR2 FYEKMQ (reference sequence). The CDR3 reads CASSGGPLERETQYF. In DNA, the CDR3 is TGTGCCAGCAGCGGGGGACCCCTAGAGAGGGAGACCCAGTACTTC.

The genes are TRBV2 and TRBJ1-1; D gene uncertain. In germline, CDR1 is SNHLY, CDR2 FYNNEI. CDR3 length equals 13 residues. V was pared by 10 bases and J by 1 base, with 13 bases between. The CDR3 here is CATAEARNTEAFF. In nucleotides, the CDR3 is TGTGCCACCGCAGAAGCCAGGAACACTGAAGCTTTCTTT. The whole variable domain, remainder taken from reference TRBV2 and TRBJ1-1, is EPEVTQTPSHQVTQMGQEVILRCVPISNHLYFYWYRQILGQKVEFLVSFYNNEISEKSEIFDDQFSVERPDGSNFTLKIRSTKLEDSAMYFCATAEARNTEAFFGQGTRLTVV.

The CDR3, as DNA: TGTGCCAGCAGCGGGAGCGGGGTGAGCTCCTACGAGCAGTACTTC. It specifies CASSGSGVSSYEQYF. The chain couples TRBV7-9 to TRBJ2-7; 7 nucleotides line up with TRBD2. Trimming at V came to 5 bases and at J to 0 bases, leaving 7 bases not matched to a gene. The CDR3 consists of 15 residues. Germline CDR1 is SEHNR and CDR2 is FQNEAQ (reference sequence).

The chain uses TRBV11-1 and TRBJ2-1; D unclear. CDR3 size: 15 residues. V lost 2 bases and J 1 base, leaving 9 bases between the germline ends. CDR1 and CDR2 (germline): SGHAT, FQDESV (reference sequence). CDR3 protein: CASSLFSGSYNEQFF. CDR3 in DNA: TGTGCCAGCAGCTTATTTTCCGGTTCCTACAATGAGCAGTTCTTC.

The genes are TRBV28 and TRBJ1-4; D remains unclear. The V gene's germline CDR1 is MDHEN and CDR2 SYDVKM. This CDR3 region has 15 residues. V was cut by 4 bases and J by 6 bases, with 15 bases left in between. The CDR3 is CASSSVVGMDEKLFF. The CDR3 coding sequence is TGTGCCAGCAGTTCGGTGGTAGGGATGGATGAAAAACTGTTTTTT.

The V call is TRBV10-2, the J call TRBJ1-5, with D tentatively TRBD1 (6 bases). CDR1 WSHSY and CDR2 SAAADI come from the germline V gene. V lost 6 bases and J 6 bases, leaving 18 bases between the germline ends. There are 15 residues in the CDR3. CDR3: CASSPSTGRIQPQHF. The DNA for the CDR3 is TGCGCCAGCAGCCCTTCAACAGGGCGCATTCAGCCCCAGCATTTT.

The rearrangement uses TRBV13 and TRBJ2-1, with D perhaps matching TRBD2 (6 bases). V was pared by 3 bases and J by 7 bases, with 7 bases between. CDR3 length: 12 amino acids. CDR1 and CDR2 (germline): PRHDT, FYEKMQ (reference sequence). CDR3: CASSLEGNEQFF. As DNA, the CDR3 is TGTGCCAGCAGCTTGGAGGGGAATGAGCAGTTCTTC.

This rearrangement joins TRBV19 to TRBJ1-2; D gene ambiguous. Trimming took 7 bases from V and 0 from J, leaving 21 bases between them. Germline values: CDR1 LNHDA, CDR2 SQIVND (reference sequence). The CDR3 has 17 amino acids. The chain's CDR3 is CASTPAHGGNSNYGYTF. CDR3 sequence (DNA): TGTGCCAGTACTCCCGCCCACGGTGGGAATTCTAACTATGGCTACACCTTC.

The V and J genes are TRBV6-1 and TRBJ1-5; the D gene is possibly TRBD1 (5 bases). The CDR3 consists of 13 residues. Looked up from germline, CDR1 is MNHNS and CDR2 is SASEGT. Trimming took off 6 bases at V and 6 bases at J, with 12 bases between the two ends. For the CDR3, the DNA is TGTGCCAGCAGAGCGACAGCGGGTCAGCCCCAGCATTTT. It translates to CASRATAGQPQHF.

The chain joins TRBV7-9 to TRBJ2-7; D remains unclear. The germline gives CDR1 SEHNR, CDR2 FQNEAQ (reference sequence). Between the trimmed V and J ends, which lost 7 bases and 4 bases, there was a span of 14 bases. The CDR3 is 13 residues long. CDR3 loop: CASKIGEGYEQYF. For the CDR3, the DNA is TGTGCCAGCAAAATAGGAGAAGGGTACGAGCAGTACTTC. Variable domain in full (rest from reference TRBV7-9 and TRBJ2-7): DTGVSQNPRHKITKRGQNVTFRCDPISEHNRLYWYRQTLGQGPEFLTYFQNEAQLEKSRLLSDRFSAERPKGSFSTLEIQRTEQGDSAMYLCASKIGEGYEQYFGPGTRLTVT.

This rearrangement joins TRBV5-3 to TRBJ2-2; D ambiguous. TRBV5-3 is an open reading frame whose function is uncertain. The CDR3 runs to 13 residues. Trimming removed 4 bases from V and 3 bases from J, with 7 bases in between. For the CDR3, the DNA is TGTGCCAGAAGCCATTTAGACACCGGGGAGCTGTTTTTT. This codes for CARSHLDTGELFF.

The chain carries TRBV6-1 and TRBJ2-3, with D possibly matching TRBD2 (6 bases). V was cut by 4 bases and J by 3 bases, with 17 bases left in between. CDR1 is MNHNS, CDR2 SASEGT, per germline. This CDR3 has 16 amino acids. CDR3 nucleotides: TGTGCCAGCAGTGCCCTCGGCGGGGCTGGGACAGATACGCAGTATTTT. Translation: CASSALGGAGTDTQYF.

The chain recombines TRBV4-1 with TRBJ2-3; TRBD1 agrees at 7 bases. Germline loops: CDR1 MGHRA, CDR2 YSYEKL. The CDR3 is made up of 14 amino acids. J lost 4 bases, V lost 3 bases, and 4 bases had no gene match. CDR3 in amino acids: CASSQGTGADTQYF. CDR3 coding DNA: TGCGCCAGCAGCCAGGGAACAGGGGCAGATACGCAGTATTTT.

V usage is TRBV5-6 and J usage is TRBJ2-3; D tentatively reads TRBD1 or TRBD2 (5 bases each). V lost 4 bases and J 1 base, leaving 7 bases between the germline ends. Germline V CDR1 and CDR2: SGHDT, YYEEEE. This CDR3 comprises 13 residues. This chain's CDR3 is CASSQGGTDTQYF. The DNA for the CDR3 is TGTGCCAGCAGCCAGGGAGGCACAGATACGCAGTATTTT. The variable domain in full, with the rest retrieved from reference TRBV5-6 and TRBJ2-3, is DAGVTQSPTHLIKTRGQQVTLRCSPKSGHDTVSWYQQALGQGPQFIFQYYEEEERQRGNFPDRFSGHQFPNYSSELNVNALLLGDSALYLCASSQGGTDTQYFGPGTRLTVL.

V and J are TRBV5-4 and TRBJ2-3; the D gene could be TRBD1 or TRBD2 (6 bases each). CDR1 and CDR2 from the germline V gene are SGHNT and YYREEE (reference sequence). Trimming removed 0 bases at V and 3 bases at J, with 14 bases between. The CDR3 covers 16 residues. The CDR3 spells CASSLGGPGTTDTQYF. CDR3 bases: TGTGCCAGCAGCTTGGGGGGGCCGGGGACTACAGATACGCAGTATTTT.

In this sample, this clone turned up a few times. The chain employs TRBV5-1 and TRBJ1-5; 9 bases match TRBD1. CDR1 SGHRS and CDR2 YFSETQ come from the germline V gene. V was pared by 5 bases and J by 3 bases, with 6 bases of the junction left unmatched. The CDR3 length is 15 residues. The CDR3 DNA is TGCGCCAGCAGACCCGGGACAGGGCTCAATCAGCCCCAGCATTTT. Its translation: CASRPGTGLNQPQHF. Using reference TRBV5-1 and TRBJ1-5 for the parts outside the CDR3, the full variable domain is KAGVTQTPRYLIKTRGQQVTLSCSPISGHRSVSWYQQTPGQGLQFLFEYFSETQRNKGNFPGRFSGRQFSNSRSEMNVSTLELGDSALYLCASRPGTGLNQPQHFGDGTRLSIL.

CDR3 residues: CASSQVSAERAFF. The CDR3, as DNA: TGTGCCAGCAGCCAAGTCTCGGCGGAGAGGGCTTTCTTT. The chain joins TRBV14 to TRBJ1-1, with no clear D. This CDR3 spans 13 amino acids. Trimming removed 1 base at V and 11 bases at J, with 14 bases between. The germline CDR1 and CDR2 sequences are SGHDN and FVKESK. Full variable domain (outside the CDR3, taken from reference TRBV14 and TRBJ1-1): EAGVTQFPSHSVIEKGQTVTLRCDPISGHDNLYWYRRVMGKEIKFLLHFVKESKQDESGMPNNRFLAERTGGTYSTLKVQPAELEDSGVYFCASSQVSAERAFFGQGTRLTVV.

The chain combines TRBV5-1 with TRBJ2-7; D remains unclear. Germline V gene data show CDR1 as SGHRS and CDR2 as YFSETQ. This CDR3 is 13 amino acids long. With 1 base removed from V and 0 bases from J, the gap between germline ends came to 5 bases. In DNA form, the CDR3 reads TGCGCCAGCAGCTTGAGCGTCTCCTACGAGCAGTACTTC. Translating gives CASSLSVSYEQYF.

This chain joins TRBV6-5 and TRBJ2-7; TRBD1 or TRBD2 may be the D gene (5 bases each). Trimming pared 2 bases from V and 3 bases from J, leaving 17 bases between. The V gene's germline CDR1 is MNHEY and CDR2 SVGAGI. CDR3 length: 16 amino acids. Written as DNA, the CDR3 is TGTGCCAGCAGTTACGGGGCTACGGGGTCCGACTACGAGCAGTACTTC. It encodes CASSYGATGSDYEQYF.